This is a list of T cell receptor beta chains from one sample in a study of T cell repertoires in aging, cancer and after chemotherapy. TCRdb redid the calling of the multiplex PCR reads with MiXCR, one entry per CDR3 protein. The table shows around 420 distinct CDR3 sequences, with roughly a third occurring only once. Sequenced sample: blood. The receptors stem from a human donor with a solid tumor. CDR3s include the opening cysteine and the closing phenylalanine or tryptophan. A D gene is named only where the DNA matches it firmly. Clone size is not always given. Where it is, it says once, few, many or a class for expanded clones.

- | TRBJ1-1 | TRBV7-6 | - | CASRERRVMNTEAFF | TGTGCCAGCCGCGAACGGAGGGTCATGAACACTGAAGCTTTCTTT
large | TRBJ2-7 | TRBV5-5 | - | CASSSPWAGTYEQYF | TGTGCCAGCAGCTCCCCATGGGCAGGCACCTACGAGCAGTACTTC
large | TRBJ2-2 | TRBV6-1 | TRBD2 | CASILSGRGTGELFF | TGTGCCAGCATTCTTAGCGGGAGAGGTACCGGGGAGCTGTTTTTT
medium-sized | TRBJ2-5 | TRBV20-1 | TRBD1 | CSAETQGAIGETQYF | TGCAGTGCTGAAACTCAGGGGGCGATCGGGGAGACCCAGTACTTC
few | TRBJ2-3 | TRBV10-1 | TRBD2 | CASSGGCLAGTDTQYF | TGCGCCAGCAGCGGGGGTTGTCTAGCGGGCACAGATACGCAGTATTTT
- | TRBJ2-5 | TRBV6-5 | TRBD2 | CASRGGQEETQYF | TGTGCCAGCCGGGGGGGGCAAGAAGAGACCCAGTACTTC
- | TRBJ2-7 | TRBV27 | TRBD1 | CASSSLTGPYEQYF | TGTGCCAGCAGTTCCCTGACAGGGCCCTACGAGCAGTACTTC
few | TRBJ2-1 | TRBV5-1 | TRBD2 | CASSLLGASGYNEQFF | TGCGCCAGCAGCTTGTTGGGCGCTAGCGGCTACAATGAGCAGTTCTTC
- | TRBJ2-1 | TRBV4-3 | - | CASSRGSSSYNGQFF | TGCGCCAGCAGCCGGGGAAGTAGCTCCTACAATGGGCAGTTCTTC
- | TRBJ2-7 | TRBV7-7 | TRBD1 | CASSPSGGGYEQYF | TGTGCTAGCAGCCCCTCAGGGGGCGGCTACGAGCAGTACTTC
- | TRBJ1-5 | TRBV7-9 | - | CASSPQVGPHQPQHF | TGTGCCAGCAGCCCCCAAGTGGGGCCCCATCAGCCCCAGCATTTT
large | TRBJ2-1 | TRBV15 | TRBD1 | CATSRDRSYNEQFF | TGTGCCACCAGCCGGGACAGGTCCTACAATGAGCAGTTCTTC
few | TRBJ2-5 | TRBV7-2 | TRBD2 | CASSRLAGGKGETQYF | TGTGCCAGCAGCCGACTAGCGGGGGGGAAGGGAGAGACCCAGTACTTC
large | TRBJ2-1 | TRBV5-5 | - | CASRGGGSYNEQFF | TGTGCCAGCAGAGGGGGGGGCTCCTACAATGAGCAGTTCTTC
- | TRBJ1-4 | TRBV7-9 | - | CASSQEPANEKLFF | TGTGCCAGCAGCCAGGAGCCAGCGAATGAAAAACTGTTTTTT
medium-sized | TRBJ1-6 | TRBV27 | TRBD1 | CASRGEIRDRISPLHF | TGTGCCAGCCGGGGGGAAATCCGGGACAGAATTTCACCCCTCCACTTT
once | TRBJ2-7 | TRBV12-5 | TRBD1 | CASGLRIRGSYEQYF | TGTGCTAGTGGTTTGAGGATCAGGGGGTCCTACGAGCAGTACTTC
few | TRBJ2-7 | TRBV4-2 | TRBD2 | CASSQEFLAGPYEQYF | TGTGCCAGCAGCCAAGAATTTCTAGCGGGCCCCTACGAGCAGTACTTC